These T cell receptor beta chains were read from a single sample in a study of T cells in Graves' hyperthyroidism and ophthalmopathy. TCRdb passed the multiplex PCR reads through MiXCR, listing each CDR3 protein once. This sample yields 600,000 to 800,000 distinct CDR3 sequences, of which under 45% are seen a single time; less than 40% belongs to the top ten. The sequenced material came from blood. These receptors were taken from a woman between 40 and 50 years old with Graves' hyperthyroidism. The CDR3 runs from the conserved cysteine through the conserved F or W. Fields, in order: J gene, clone size, D gene, V gene, CDR3 DNA, CDR3 protein. D genes are given only for firm matches. Clone size is stated in some rows and not others, as once, few, many or a class when expanded.

TRBJ1-2 | - | TRBD1 | TRBV24-1 | TGTGCCACCCGGGGACAGAATTATGGCTACACCTTC | CATRGQNYGYTF
TRBJ1-1 | few | - | TRBV20-1 | TGCAGTTGGGGGAAGGGACACACTGAAGCTTTCTTT | CSWGKGHTEAFF
TRBJ2-5 | - | - | TRBV7-6 | TGTGCCAGCAGCTTAGGAGTAGCGGCCCAAGAGACCCAGTACTTC | CASSLGVAAQETQYF
TRBJ2-1 | - | - | TRBV7-3 | TGTGCCAGCAGCTTAACGGCGGGACGGACTAATGAGCAGTTCTTC | CASSLTAGRTNEQFF
TRBJ2-7 | - | - | TRBV7-9 | TGTGCCAGCAGCTTAATGGGACTGCCGGTTGAGGAGCAGTACTTC | CASSLMGLPVEEQYF
TRBJ2-7 | - | - | TRBV13 | TGTGCCAGCAGCCCGACGGCGGGATACGAGCAGTACTTC | CASSPTAGYEQYF
TRBJ1-1 | - | TRBD1 | TRBV19 | TGTGCCAGTAGTTTCTCACAGGGGGCTGAAGCTTTCTTT | CASSFSQGAEAFF
TRBJ2-3 | - | - | TRBV10-2 | TGCGCCAGCGCTACCGCGGATACGCAGTATTTT | CASATADTQYF
TRBJ1-1 | - | - | TRBV19 | TGTGCCAGTAGTATTCAGGGAGTGAACACTGAAGCTTTCTTT | CASSIQGVNTEAFF
TRBJ1-5 | many | - | TRBV14 | TGTGCCAGCAGCGTTCACAGGGATCAGCCCCAGCATTTT | CASSVHRDQPQHF
TRBJ1-5 | few | - | TRBV6-2/TRBV6-3 | TGTGCCAGCCTTAATGGGGTGGGTCAGCCCCAGCATTTT | CASLNGVGQPQHF
TRBJ2-7 | - | TRBD2 | TRBV19 | TGTGCCAGCTCACCCTCGGGACTAGCGTTTTACGAGCAGTACTTC | CASSPSGLAFYEQYF
TRBJ1-4 | many | TRBD1 | TRBV9 | TGTGCCAGCAGCGCCGACAGGGTGCGGGGTGAAAAACTGTTTTTT | CASSADRVRGEKLFF
TRBJ2-1 | - | - | TRBV6-5 | TGTGCCAGCAGTTTCGGCACCCAGCAGTTCTTC | CASSFGTQQFF
TRBJ2-1 | - | - | TRBV19 | TGTGCCAGTAGTCCTAGGCCGGATGAGCGGTTCTTC | CASSPRPDERFF
TRBJ2-7 | few | TRBD1 | TRBV24-1 | TGTGCCACCAGTGATGGACAGGGGGCGAACGAGCAGTACTTC | CATSDGQGANEQYF
TRBJ1-2 | many | - | TRBV7-6 | TGTGCCAGCAGCTCATCAGGTCCCCATGGCTACACCTTC | CASSSSGPHGYTF
TRBJ2-3 | few | - | TRBV19 | TGTGCCAGTAGTGCGACAGCAGATACGCAGTATTTT | CASSATADTQYF